The 14 T cell receptor beta chains in this list originate from one sample, sequenced in a study of blood T cell repertoires in COVID-19. Using immunoSEQ multiplex PCR, the repertoire was profiled, and TCRdb retains in-frame clones only, with some absent. The data show about 93,000 clones, 85% to 90% seen once. The sequencing input was peripheral blood. These receptors were obtained from a human donor with active COVID-19. The donor label of this sample is uncertain.

This clone occurred once. V gene TRBV6-6 combines with J gene TRBJ1-1, with a weak D call TRBD1 (6 bases). The germline V gene encodes CDR1 MNHNY and CDR2 SVGAGI (reference sequence). CDR3 length: 14 amino acids. Deletions cut 1 base from V and 5 bases from J, with 11 bases between. CDR3 in amino acids: CASSYLGATTEAFF. CDR3 DNA: TGTGCCAGCAGTTACTTGGGGGCGACGACTGAAGCTTTCTTT.

The rearrangement uses TRBV6-2 or TRBV6-3 and TRBJ2-7; maybe TRBD1 (6 bases). Between the trimmed V and J ends, which lost 6 bases and 9 bases, there was a span of 12 bases. CDR3 length equals 11 residues. The germline CDR1 and CDR2 sequences are MNHEY and SVGEGT. CDR3 coding DNA: TGTGCCAGCAGCTTAACAGGGAGGCAGTACTTC. It codes for CASSLTGRQYF.

The rearrangement links TRBV6-5 to TRBJ2-3; D ambiguous. Germline values: CDR1 MNHEY, CDR2 SVGAGI. This CDR3 is 15 amino acids long. V shed 6 bases and J shed 0 bases, with 13 bases lying between them. CDR3 in DNA: TGTGCCAGCAGAGGTCTAGGTGCTAGCACAGATACGCAGTATTTT. Translating gives CASRGLGASTDTQYF.

V usage is TRBV9 and J usage is TRBJ2-1; 10 bases fit TRBD2. CDR3 length equals 16 residues. V trimming: 0 bases; J trimming: 8 bases; junction bases outside the gene matches: 8. Germline-derived CDR1 and CDR2 are SGDLS and YYNGEE. The CDR3 protein is CASSVGSGGAIDEQFF. The CDR3 DNA sequence: TGTGCCAGCAGCGTAGGGAGCGGGGGGGCGATCGATGAGCAGTTCTTC.

The CDR3 DNA sequence: TGTGCCAGCAGCCCGGGAGGCGGCTTTGAAGAGACCCAGTACTTC. This sequence encodes CASSPGGGFEETQYF. This chain connects TRBV14 to TRBJ2-5; 7 bases map to TRBD2. After removal of 4 bases from V and 3 bases from J, the junction contained 8 bases not matched to a gene. The CDR3 is 15 amino acids. Germline V CDR1 and CDR2: SGHDN, FVKESK.

The rearrangement links TRBV6-4 to TRBJ1-1, with 9 bases fitting TRBD1. V dropped 9 bases and J dropped 1; count of bases not matched to a gene: 12. CDR1 and CDR2 from the germline V gene are MRHNA and SNTAGT. CDR3 length: 16 amino acids. CDR3 in DNA: TGTGCCAGTTCACCGGGACAGGGAATTGGGAACACTGAAGCTTTCTTT. Translated, it gives CASSPGQGIGNTEAFF.

The chain couples TRBV15 to TRBJ2-1; unclear D gene. The CDR3 contains 14 residues. Germline V gene sequence: CDR1 LNHNV, CDR2 YYDKDF (reference sequence). The V gene lost 4 bases and the J gene lost 7 bases, with 14 bases spanning the gap. The CDR3 protein is CATSTTYRSNEQFF. The CDR3 bases are TGTGCCACCAGCACCACTTACCGTAGTAATGAGCAGTTCTTC.

This chain uses TRBV18 with TRBJ1-2; TRBD1 aligns across 8 bases. This CDR3 spans 14 amino acids. The V and J ends lost 5 bases and 4 bases, in that order; junction bases with no gene match: 6. The V gene's germline CDR1 is KGHSH and CDR2 LQKENI. The CDR3 region is CASSAGTGPYGYTF. DNA for the CDR3: TGTGCCAGCTCAGCCGGGACAGGTCCCTATGGCTACACCTTC.

V gene TRBV7-9 combines with J gene TRBJ2-1, with 12 bases matching TRBD2. CDR3 length equals 18 residues. Germline V gene sequence: CDR1 SEHNR, CDR2 FQNEAQ (reference sequence). V shed 5 bases, J shed 0 bases, and the junction held 8 bases outside the gene matches. Written as DNA, the CDR3 is TGTGCCAGCAGCGAAACTAGCGGGGGGCCGAGCTCCTACAATGAGCAGTTCTTC. Protein: CASSETSGGPSSYNEQFF.

The rearrangement joins TRBV6-4 to TRBJ2-1; 13 bases are shared with TRBD2. CDR3 length: 16 residues. Germline V gene data show CDR1 as MRHNA and CDR2 as SNTAGT. V lost 6 bases and J lost 8; bases outside the gene matches: 10. CDR3 sequence (DNA): TGTGCCAGCAGCCTATCGACTAGCGGGGGGTCCGATGAGCAGTTCTTC. Encoded protein: CASSLSTSGGSDEQFF.

J is TRBJ2-1 and V is TRBV11-2, with 12 bases identical to TRBD2. Germline V gene lookup returns CDR1 SGHAT and CDR2 FQNNGV. CDR3 size: 17 residues. Trimming at V came to 5 bases and at J to 10 bases, leaving 15 bases not matched to a gene. The CDR3 region is CASSPTGRLAGGQEQFF. CDR3 in DNA: TGTGCCAGCAGCCCGACAGGTAGGCTAGCGGGGGGGCAAGAGCAGTTCTTC.

J is TRBJ1-2 and V is TRBV5-6; possibly TRBD1 for D (5 bases). The CDR3 loop spans 14 amino acids. The germline V and J ends were trimmed by 0 bases and 2 bases, with 8 bases remaining between them. Germline V lookup: CDR1 SGHDT, CDR2 YYEEEE. The CDR3 spells CASSLGQQNYGYTF. The CDR3 nucleotides are TGTGCCAGCAGCTTGGGACAGCAAAACTATGGCTACACCTTC.

In its sample, this clone was seen once. The chain joins TRBV27 to TRBJ2-1, with 12 bases identical to TRBD2. Germline V gene lookup returns CDR1 MNHEY and CDR2 SMNVEV (reference sequence). The CDR3 is made up of 18 amino acids. V shed 3 bases, J shed 0 bases, and the junction held 6 bases outside the gene matches. The CDR3 loop is CASSFGLAGLSSYNEQFF. CDR3 nucleotides: TGTGCCAGCAGTTTCGGACTAGCGGGACTGAGCTCCTACAATGAGCAGTTCTTC.

The J gene is TRBJ2-1, the V gene TRBV7-6; 15 nucleotides align to TRBD2. The trim removed 1 base at V and 9 bases at J, leaving 4 bases unmatched. The CDR3 is 16 residues long. CDR1 and CDR2 from the germline V gene are SGHVS and FNYEAQ. CDR3 DNA sequence: TGTGCCAGCAGCTTAGTGGGACTAGCGGGGGGTGGTGAGCAGTTCTTC. This gives the protein CASSLVGLAGGGEQFF.